These T cell receptor beta chains were read from a single sample in a study of patients and donors after allogeneic stem cell transplantation. TCRdb reprocessed the RT-PCR reads with MiXCR, giving one entry per CDR3 protein. The table has approximately 20,000 distinct CDR3 sequences, 4.5% to 6% seen once; the top ten hold approximately 40%. Material: blood, either unsorted or a sorted T cell fraction (not recorded which). Every receptor here comes from a human donor who was either an allogeneic HSCT recipient or a stem cell or donor lymphocyte infusion donor (not recorded which). It is not recorded whose cells these are; they may come from a transplant donor. Each CDR3 is given with its conserved first and last residue. A D gene is named only where the DNA matches it firmly. Size values are once, few and many counts, or a class for expanded clones, and some rows have none.

>NA|many|TRBV29-1|TRBJ2-7
TGCAGCGTGGGGGTGGTGCCTAGCTCCTACGAGCAGTACTTC
CSVGVVPSSYEQYF
>NA|many|TRBV20-1|TRBJ1-2
TGCAGTGCTAGGGAGGGGCGACTTGATGGCTACACCTTC
CSAREGRLDGYTF
>NA|NA|TRBV24-1|TRBJ1-6
TGTGCCACCAGTGACTATAATAATTCACCCCTCCACTTT
CATSDYNNSPLHF
>NA|many|TRBV5-1|TRBJ1-5
TGCGCCAGCAGCCATTCCGGGACGGATAGCAATCAGCCCCAGCATTTT
CASSHSGTDSNQPQHF
>NA|many|TRBV18|TRBJ2-7
TGTGCCAGCTCACCTTTAGCACCGACGGGCGAGCAGTACTTC
CASSPLAPTGEQYF
>NA|many|TRBV29-1|TRBJ2-5
TGCAGAGCCAGCCGGGACACCTACCAAGAGACCCAGTACTTC
CRASRDTYQETQYF
>NA|NA|TRBV3-1|TRBJ2-1
TGTGCCAGCAGCCAGATGGTTGAGCAGTTCTTC
CASSQMVEQFF
>NA|many|TRBV27|TRBJ2-7
TGTGCCAGCTGGGACTACCGACAGGGCCTTCGGAACGAGCAGTACTTC
CASWDYRQGLRNEQYF
>TRBD1|few|TRBV7-9|TRBJ1-2
TGTGCCAGCAGCTTCACGTCAGGGGGCGATGGCTACACCTTC
CASSFTSGGDGYTF
>TRBD1|few|TRBV9|TRBJ1-1
TGTGCCAGCAGCCCCCGACAGGGGGCGACTGAAGCTTTCTTT
CASSPRQGATEAFF
>NA|many|TRBV6-1|TRBJ2-5
TGTGCCAGCAGACTTGGCGGGGCCCAAGAGACCCAGTACTTC
CASRLGGAQETQYF
>TRBD1|many|TRBV5-4|TRBJ2-7
TGTGCCAGCAGCAGGAACAGGGGCCCGGGCGAGCAGTACTTC
CASSRNRGPGEQYF
>NA|NA|TRBV2|TRBJ1-1
TGTGCCAGCAGTGATGAGCGGCAGAGAAACACTGAAGCTTTCTTT
CASSDERQRNTEAFF
>NA|many|TRBV6-6|TRBJ1-1
TGTGCCAGCAGTTACAGCGGTATCACTGAAGCTTTCTTT
CASSYSGITEAFF
>TRBD1|medium-sized|TRBV25-1|TRBJ2-7
TGTGCCAGCAGTGAATTAGGACAGGGCTTCTACGAGCAGTACTTC
CASSELGQGFYEQYF
>NA|many|TRBV9|TRBJ2-1
TGTGCCAGCTCCGGCCCTCGGGGGAATCATGAGCAGTTCTTC
CASSGPRGNHEQFF
>NA|many|TRBV11-3|TRBJ2-3
TGTGCCAGCAGCCCCGAGGTTGGCACAGATACGCAGTATTTT
CASSPEVGTDTQYF
>NA|many|TRBV5-1|TRBJ1-4
TGCGCCAGCAGCCCGGAGGGGAGGGCTAATGAAAAACTGTTTTTT
CASSPEGRANEKLFF
>TRBD1|many|TRBV19|TRBJ2-1
TGTGCCAGTATTAAAACCGGGACAGGGGCGAATGAGCAGTTCTTC
CASIKTGTGANEQFF
>TRBD1|many|TRBV19|TRBJ2-1
TGTGCCAGTAGTGCTGGGACAGCCGCCAATGAGCAGTTCTTC
CASSAGTAANEQFF
>TRBD1|NA|TRBV7-7|TRBJ2-5
TGTGCCAGCAGCTCTGGGTTGACAGGGTTCGTAGAGACCCAGTACTTC
CASSSGLTGFVETQYF
>NA|few|TRBV7-9|TRBJ1-3
TGTGCCAGCAGCTCTCCTGGGCGGAGTGGAAACACCATATATTTT
CASSSPGRSGNTIYF
>NA|large|TRBV5-1|TRBJ1-1
TGCGCCAGCAGCCCACCCGCCAGCAGGGGACAAGCTTTCTTT
CASSPPASRGQAFF
>NA|NA|TRBV5-6|TRBJ1-2
TGTGCCAGCAGCTTGGGGGGGGCTAACTATGGCTACACCTTC
CASSLGGANYGYTF
>TRBD2|few|TRBV20-1|TRBJ2-2
TGCAGTGCTAGAGGGGGGACTAGCGGGAGGGCCCGGGAGCTGTTTTTT
CSARGGTSGRARELFF
>NA|many|TRBV19|TRBJ2-7
TGTGCCAGTAGTATAGCGGGGCTTGGCACCTACGAGCAGTACTTC
CASSIAGLGTYEQYF
>TRBD2|many|TRBV20-1|TRBJ2-5
TGCAGTGCTGTGACTAGCGGGAGGGGAGAGACCCAGTACTTC
CSAVTSGRGETQYF
>TRBD1|medium-sized|TRBV28|TRBJ1-5
TGTGCCAGCAGTCTGGGACAGAAAAATCAGCCCCAGCATTTT
CASSLGQKNQPQHF
>NA|many|TRBV7-3|TRBJ2-2
TGTGCCAGCAGCACCCGGGAAGGGTACGGCGGGGAGCTGTTTTTT
CASSTREGYGGELFF